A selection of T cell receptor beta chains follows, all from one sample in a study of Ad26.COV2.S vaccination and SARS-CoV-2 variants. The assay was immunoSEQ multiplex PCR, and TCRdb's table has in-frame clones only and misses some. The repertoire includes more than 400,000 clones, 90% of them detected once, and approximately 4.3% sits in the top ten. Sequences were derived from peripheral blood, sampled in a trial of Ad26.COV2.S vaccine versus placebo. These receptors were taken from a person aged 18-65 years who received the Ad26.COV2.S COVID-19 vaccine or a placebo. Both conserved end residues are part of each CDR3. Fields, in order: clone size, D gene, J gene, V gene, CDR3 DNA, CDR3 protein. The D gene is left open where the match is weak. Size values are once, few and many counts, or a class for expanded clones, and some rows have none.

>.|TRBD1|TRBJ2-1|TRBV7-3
TGTGCCAGCAGACAGAGCGACAGGGGCCATGAGCAGTTCTTC
CASRQSDRGHEQFF
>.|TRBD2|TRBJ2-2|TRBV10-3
TGTGCCATCAGTGAGACTAGCGGGAGGGCCGGGTCCGGGGAGCTGTTTTTT
CAISETSGRAGSGELFF
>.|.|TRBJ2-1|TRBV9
TGTGCCAGCAGCGTAGGCAGGTACAATGAGCAGTTCTTC
CASSVGRYNEQFF
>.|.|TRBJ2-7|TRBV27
TGTGCCAGCAGTTCCCTATCCGGACGAGAGCAGTACTTC
CASSSLSGREQYF
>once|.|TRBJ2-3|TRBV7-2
TGTGCCAGCAGCTCTACCGGGCCCCGAACCTCAACCCTTCCTACGCAGTATTTT
CASSSTGPRTSTLPTQYF
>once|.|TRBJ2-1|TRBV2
TGTGCCAGCAGCGACCGTAGCGATGAGCAGTTCTTC
CASSDRSDEQFF
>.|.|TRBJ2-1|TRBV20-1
TGCAGTGCTAGTTGGGGTTCTGAGCAGTTCTTC
CSASWGSEQFF
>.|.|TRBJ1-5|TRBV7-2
TGTGCCAGCAGCTTAGGGGTGGGGAGTTATAGCAATCAGCCCCAGCATTTT
CASSLGVGSYSNQPQHF
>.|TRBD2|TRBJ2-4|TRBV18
TGTGCCAGCTCACCACAGGGACTAGCGGGAACGGCCAAAAACATTCAGTACTTC
CASSPQGLAGTAKNIQYF
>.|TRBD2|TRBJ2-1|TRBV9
TGTGCCAGCAGCGCCAAAGGGGGTGCGGGACTAGCGGGATATGAGCAGTTCTTC
CASSAKGGAGLAGYEQFF
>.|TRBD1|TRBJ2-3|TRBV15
TGTGCCACCAGCAGCTACAGGGGGCTTGCCGCATCCACAGATACGCAGTATTTT
CATSSYRGLAASTDTQYF
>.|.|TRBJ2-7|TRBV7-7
TGTGCCAGCAGCTCCCGCCCCGGGCCCAACTACGAGCAGTACTTC
CASSSRPGPNYEQYF
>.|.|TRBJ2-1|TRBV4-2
TGTGCCAGCAGCCAAGCCGGGCCTCGCAACGGCTACAATGAGCAGTTCTTC
CASSQAGPRNGYNEQFF
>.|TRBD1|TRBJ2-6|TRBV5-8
TGTGCCAGCAGCGGCCTGGGACAGTGGAACTCTGGGGCCAACGTCCTGACTTTC
CASSGLGQWNSGANVLTF
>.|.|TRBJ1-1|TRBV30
TGTGCCTGGAGCTCAGACACCGGCACTGAAGCTTTCTTT
CAWSSDTGTEAFF
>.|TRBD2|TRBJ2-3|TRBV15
TGTGCCACCAGCAGAGATCTAGCGGGAGCGGGAGATACGCAGTATTTT
CATSRDLAGAGDTQYF
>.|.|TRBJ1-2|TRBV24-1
TGTGCCACCAGTGATGTGGGCGGGGCCGGAGTGAGCTATGGCTACACCTTC
CATSDVGGAGVSYGYTF
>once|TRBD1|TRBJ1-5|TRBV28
TGTGCCAGCAGACGACAGGGGATTAGCAATCAGCCCCAGCATTTT
CASRRQGISNQPQHF
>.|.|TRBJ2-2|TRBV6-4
TGTGCCAGCAGTCCAGAGGGGGTAGGCACCGGGGAGCTGTTTTTT
CASSPEGVGTGELFF
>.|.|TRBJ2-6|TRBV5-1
TGCGCCAGCAGCTTCGCGGCCAGCTCTGGGGCCAACGTCCTGACTTTC
CASSFAASSGANVLTF
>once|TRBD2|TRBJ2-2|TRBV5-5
TGTGCCAGCACAAGCGGGGATTACACCGGGGAGCTGTTTTTT
CASTSGDYTGELFF
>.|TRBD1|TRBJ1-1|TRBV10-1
TGCGCCAGCAGTGAGCGCGGGACAGGCATGAACACTGAAGCTTTCTTT
CASSERGTGMNTEAFF
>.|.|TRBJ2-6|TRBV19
TGTGCCAGTAGTATAACCCAAGGTGGCTCTGGGGCCAACGTCCTGACTTTC
CASSITQGGSGANVLTF
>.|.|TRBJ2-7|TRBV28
TGTGCCAGCAGTTTGGTGGGGAGCGGGTACGAGCAGTACTTC
CASSLVGSGYEQYF
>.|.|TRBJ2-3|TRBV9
TGTGCCAGCAGCCCCTTAAACACAGATACGCAGTATTTT
CASSPLNTDTQYF
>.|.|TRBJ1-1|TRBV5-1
TGCGCCAGCAGCTTCCGGGGACCACCCTTGGGGACTGAAGCTTTCTTT
CASSFRGPPLGTEAFF